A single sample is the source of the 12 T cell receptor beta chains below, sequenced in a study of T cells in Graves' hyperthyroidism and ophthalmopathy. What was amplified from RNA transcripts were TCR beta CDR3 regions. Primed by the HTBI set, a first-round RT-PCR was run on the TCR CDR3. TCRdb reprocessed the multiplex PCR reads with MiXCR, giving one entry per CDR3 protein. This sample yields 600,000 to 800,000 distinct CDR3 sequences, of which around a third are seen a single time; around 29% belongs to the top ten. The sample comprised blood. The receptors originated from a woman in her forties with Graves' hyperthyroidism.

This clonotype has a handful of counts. CDR3 bases: TGTGCCAGCGAGGGTGTTCATGGCTACACCTTC. Its translation: CASEGVHGYTF. This chain connects TRBV19 to TRBJ1-2; no definite D call. CDR1 LNHDA and CDR2 SQIVND come from the germline V gene (reference sequence). The V end was cut by 9 bases, the J end by 6 bases, with 11 bases between. CDR3 length: 11 residues. Together with reference TRBV19 and TRBJ1-2, the CDR3 gives the full variable domain: DGGITQSPKYLFRKEGQNVTLSCEQNLNHDAMYWYRQDPGQGLRLIYYSQIVNDFQKGDIAEGYSVSREKKESFPLTVTSAQKNPTAFYLCASEGVHGYTFGSGTRLTVV.

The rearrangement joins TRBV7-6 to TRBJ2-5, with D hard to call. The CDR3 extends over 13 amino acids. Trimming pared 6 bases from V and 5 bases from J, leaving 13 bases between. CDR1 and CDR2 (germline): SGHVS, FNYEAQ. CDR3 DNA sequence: TGTGCCAGCAGTCGAAGGGCGGAGGAGACCCAGTACTTC. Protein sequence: CASSRRAEETQYF. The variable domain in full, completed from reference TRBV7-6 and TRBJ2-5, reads GAGVSQSPRYKVTKRGQDVALRCDPISGHVSLYWYRQALGQGPEFLTYFNYEAQQDKSGLPNDRFSAERPEGSISTLTIQRTEQRDSAMYRCASSRRAEETQYFGPGTRLLVL.

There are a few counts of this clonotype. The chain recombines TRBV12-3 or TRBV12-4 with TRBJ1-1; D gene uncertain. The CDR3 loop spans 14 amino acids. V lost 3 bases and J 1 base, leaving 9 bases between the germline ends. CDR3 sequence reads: CASSFLLSNTEAFF. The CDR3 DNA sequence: TGTGCCAGCAGTTTTTTACTGTCGAACACTGAAGCTTTCTTT.

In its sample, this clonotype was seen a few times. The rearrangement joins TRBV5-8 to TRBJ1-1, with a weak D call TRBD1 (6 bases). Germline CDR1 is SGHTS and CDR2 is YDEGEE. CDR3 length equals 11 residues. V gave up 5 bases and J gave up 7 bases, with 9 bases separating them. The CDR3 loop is CASRTQGEAFF. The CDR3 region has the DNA TGTGCCAGCAGGACACAGGGTGAAGCTTTCTTT.

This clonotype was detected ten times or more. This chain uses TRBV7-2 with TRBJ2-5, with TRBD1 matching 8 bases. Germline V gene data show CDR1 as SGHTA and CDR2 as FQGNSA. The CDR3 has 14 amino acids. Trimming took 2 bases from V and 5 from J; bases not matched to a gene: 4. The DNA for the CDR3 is TGTGCCAGCAGCTTACAGGGGGCTAGCGAGACCCAGTACTTC. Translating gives CASSLQGASETQYF.

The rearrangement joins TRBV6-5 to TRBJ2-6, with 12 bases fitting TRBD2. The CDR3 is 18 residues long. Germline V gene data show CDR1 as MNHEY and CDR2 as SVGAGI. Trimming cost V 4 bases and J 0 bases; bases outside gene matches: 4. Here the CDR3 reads CASSLLAGGVSGANVLTF. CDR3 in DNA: TGTGCCAGCAGTTTGCTAGCGGGAGGGGTCTCTGGGGCCAACGTCCTGACTTTC.

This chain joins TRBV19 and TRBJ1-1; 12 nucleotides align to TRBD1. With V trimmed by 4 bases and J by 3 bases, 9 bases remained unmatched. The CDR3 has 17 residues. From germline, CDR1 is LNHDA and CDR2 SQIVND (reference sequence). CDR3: CASSTKPGQGAHTEAFF. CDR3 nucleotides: TGTGCCAGTAGTACCAAACCGGGACAGGGGGCGCACACTGAAGCTTTCTTT. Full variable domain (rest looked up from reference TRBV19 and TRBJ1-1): DGGITQSPKYLFRKEGQNVTLSCEQNLNHDAMYWYRQDPGQGLRLIYYSQIVNDFQKGDIAEGYSVSREKKESFPLTVTSAQKNPTAFYLCASSTKPGQGAHTEAFFGQGTRLTVV.

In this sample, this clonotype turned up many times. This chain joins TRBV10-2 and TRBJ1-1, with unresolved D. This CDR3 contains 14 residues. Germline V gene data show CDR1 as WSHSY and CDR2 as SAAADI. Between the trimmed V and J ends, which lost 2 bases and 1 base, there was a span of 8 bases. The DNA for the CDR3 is TGCGCCAGCAGTGAGGTCAGGCCGAACACTGAAGCTTTCTTT. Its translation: CASSEVRPNTEAFF.

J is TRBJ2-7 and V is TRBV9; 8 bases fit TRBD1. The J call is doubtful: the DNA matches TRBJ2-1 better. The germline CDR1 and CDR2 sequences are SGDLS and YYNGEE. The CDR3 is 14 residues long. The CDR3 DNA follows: TGTGCCAGCAGCCCACGGACAGGGTCGGGTGAGCAGTTCTTC. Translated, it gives CASSPRTGSGEQFF.

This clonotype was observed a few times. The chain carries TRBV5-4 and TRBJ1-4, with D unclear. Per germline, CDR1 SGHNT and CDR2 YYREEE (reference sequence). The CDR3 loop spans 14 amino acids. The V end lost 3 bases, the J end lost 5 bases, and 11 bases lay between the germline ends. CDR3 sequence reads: CASSSDPVNEKLFF. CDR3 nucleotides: TGTGCCAGCAGCTCCGACCCCGTCAATGAAAAACTGTTTTTT.

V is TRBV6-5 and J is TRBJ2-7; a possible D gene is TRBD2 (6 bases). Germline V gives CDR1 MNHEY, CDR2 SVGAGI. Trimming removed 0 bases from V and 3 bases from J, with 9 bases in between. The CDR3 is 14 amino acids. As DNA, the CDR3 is TGTGCCAGCAGTTACTCTATGGGGGGCTACGAGCAGTACTTC. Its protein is CASSYSMGGYEQYF.

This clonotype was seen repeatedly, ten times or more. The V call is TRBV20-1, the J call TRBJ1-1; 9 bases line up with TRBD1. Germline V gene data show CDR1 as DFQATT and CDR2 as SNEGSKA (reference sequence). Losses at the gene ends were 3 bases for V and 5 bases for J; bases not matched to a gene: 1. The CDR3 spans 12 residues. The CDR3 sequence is CSARGQGTEAFF. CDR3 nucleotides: TGCAGTGCTAGGGGACAGGGTACTGAAGCTTTCTTT.